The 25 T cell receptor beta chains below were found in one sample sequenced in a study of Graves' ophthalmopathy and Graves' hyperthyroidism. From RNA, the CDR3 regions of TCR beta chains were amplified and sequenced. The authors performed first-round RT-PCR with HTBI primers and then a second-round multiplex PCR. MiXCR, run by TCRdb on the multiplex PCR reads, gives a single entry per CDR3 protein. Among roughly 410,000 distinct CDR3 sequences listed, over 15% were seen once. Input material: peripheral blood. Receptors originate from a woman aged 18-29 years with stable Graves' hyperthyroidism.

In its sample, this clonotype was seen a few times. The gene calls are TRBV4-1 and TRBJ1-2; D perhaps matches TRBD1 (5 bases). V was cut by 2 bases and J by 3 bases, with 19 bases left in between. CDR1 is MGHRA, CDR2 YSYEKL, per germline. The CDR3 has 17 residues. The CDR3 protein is CASSQLSLVGDHYGYTF. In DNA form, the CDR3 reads TGCGCCAGCAGCCAATTAAGTCTTGTGGGGGATCACTATGGCTACACCTTC.

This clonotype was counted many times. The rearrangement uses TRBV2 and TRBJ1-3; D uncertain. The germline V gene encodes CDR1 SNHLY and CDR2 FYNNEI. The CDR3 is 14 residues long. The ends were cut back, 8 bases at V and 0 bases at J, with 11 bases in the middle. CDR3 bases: TGTGCCAGCCGACGCGTATTCTCTGGAAACACCATATATTTT. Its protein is CASRRVFSGNTIYF.

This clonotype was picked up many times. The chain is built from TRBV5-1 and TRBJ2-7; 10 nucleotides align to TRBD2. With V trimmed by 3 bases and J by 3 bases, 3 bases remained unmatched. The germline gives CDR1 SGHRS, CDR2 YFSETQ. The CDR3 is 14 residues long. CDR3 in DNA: TGCGCCAGCAGCTCCTCTAGCGGGGGCTACGAGCAGTACTTC. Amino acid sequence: CASSSSSGGYEQYF.

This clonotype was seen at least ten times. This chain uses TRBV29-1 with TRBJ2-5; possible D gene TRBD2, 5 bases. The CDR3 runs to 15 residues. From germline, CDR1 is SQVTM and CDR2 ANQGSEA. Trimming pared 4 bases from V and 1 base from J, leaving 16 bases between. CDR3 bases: TGCAGCGTTGTTGGAAGTAGGAGGAGCCAAGAGACCCAGTACTTC. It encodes CSVVGSRRSQETQYF.

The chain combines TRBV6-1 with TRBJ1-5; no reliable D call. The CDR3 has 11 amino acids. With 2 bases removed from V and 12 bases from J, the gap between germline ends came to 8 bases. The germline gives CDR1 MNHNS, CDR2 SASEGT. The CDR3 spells CASSEWGYQHF. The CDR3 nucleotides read TGTGCCAGCAGTGAATGGGGTTACCAGCATTTT.

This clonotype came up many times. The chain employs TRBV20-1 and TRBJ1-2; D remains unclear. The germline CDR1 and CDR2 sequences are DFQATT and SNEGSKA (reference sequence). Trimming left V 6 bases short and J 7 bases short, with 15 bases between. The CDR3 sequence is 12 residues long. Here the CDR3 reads CSALHLRGGYTF. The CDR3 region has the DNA TGCAGTGCATTACACCTACGCGGTGGCTACACCTTC.

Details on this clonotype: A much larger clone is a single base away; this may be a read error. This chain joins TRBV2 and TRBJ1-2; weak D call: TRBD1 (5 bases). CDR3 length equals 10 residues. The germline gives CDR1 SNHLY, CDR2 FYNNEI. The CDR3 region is CASSVPGPFF. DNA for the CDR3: TGTGCCAGCAGTGTACCGGGACCGTTCTTC.

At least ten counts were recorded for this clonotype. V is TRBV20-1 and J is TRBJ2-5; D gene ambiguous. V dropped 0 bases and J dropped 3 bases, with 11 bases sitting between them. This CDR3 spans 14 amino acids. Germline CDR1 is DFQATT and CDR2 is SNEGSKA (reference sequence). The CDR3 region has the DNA TGCAGTGCTAGAGATCTAATGAGGAAAGAGACCCAGTACTTC. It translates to CSARDLMRKETQYF.

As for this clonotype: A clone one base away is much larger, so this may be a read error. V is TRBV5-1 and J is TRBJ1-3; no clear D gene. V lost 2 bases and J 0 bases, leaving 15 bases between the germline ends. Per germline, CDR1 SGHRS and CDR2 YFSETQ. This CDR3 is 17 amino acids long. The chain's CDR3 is CASSFCGRTHSGNTIYF. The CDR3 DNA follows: TGCGCCAGCAGCTTCTGTGGCAGGACGCACTCTGGAAACACCATATATTTT. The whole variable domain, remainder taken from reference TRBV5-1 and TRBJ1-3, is KAGVTQTPRYLIKTRGQQVTLSCSPISGHRSVSWYQQTPGQGLQFLFEYFSETQRNKGNFPGRFSGRQFSNSRSEMNVSTLELGDSALYLCASSFCGRTHSGNTIYFGEGSWLTVV.

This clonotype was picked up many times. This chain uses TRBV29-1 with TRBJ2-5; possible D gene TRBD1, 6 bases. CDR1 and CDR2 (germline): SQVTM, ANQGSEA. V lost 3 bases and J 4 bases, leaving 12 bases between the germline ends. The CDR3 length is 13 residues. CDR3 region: CSVDVGAGETQYF. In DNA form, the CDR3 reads TGCAGCGTTGACGTGGGGGCGGGAGAGACCCAGTACTTC.

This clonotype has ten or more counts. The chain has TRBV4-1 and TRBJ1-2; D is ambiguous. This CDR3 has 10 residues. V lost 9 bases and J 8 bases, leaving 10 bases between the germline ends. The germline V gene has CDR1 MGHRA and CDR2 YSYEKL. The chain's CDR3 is CASGFGGYTF. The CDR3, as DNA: TGCGCCAGTGGGTTTGGAGGCTACACCTTC.

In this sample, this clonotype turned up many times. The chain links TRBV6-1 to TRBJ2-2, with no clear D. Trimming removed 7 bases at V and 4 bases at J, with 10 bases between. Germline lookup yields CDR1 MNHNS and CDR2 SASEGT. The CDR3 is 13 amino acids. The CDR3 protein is CASIGTVTGELFF. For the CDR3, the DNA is TGTGCCAGCATAGGTACAGTCACCGGGGAGCTGTTTTTT.

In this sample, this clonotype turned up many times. CDR3 in DNA: TGCAGTGCTGACACAGGGGGGCCAGGGACTGAAGCTTTCTTT. Its translation: CSADTGGPGTEAFF. The genes are TRBV20-1 and TRBJ1-1; the match to TRBD1 covers 8 bases. The CDR3 is 14 amino acids. CDR1 and CDR2 from the germline V gene are DFQATT and SNEGSKA (reference sequence). The V and J ends lost 5 bases and 5 bases, in that order; junction bases with no gene match: 10.

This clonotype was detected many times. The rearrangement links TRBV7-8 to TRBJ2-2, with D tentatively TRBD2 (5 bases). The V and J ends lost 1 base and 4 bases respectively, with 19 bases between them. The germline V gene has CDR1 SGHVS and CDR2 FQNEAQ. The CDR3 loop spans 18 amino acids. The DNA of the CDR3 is TGTGCCAGCAGCTTAGAGGCCGTAACCGGGGTCGGCACCGGGGAGCTGTTTTTT. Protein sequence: CASSLEAVTGVGTGELFF. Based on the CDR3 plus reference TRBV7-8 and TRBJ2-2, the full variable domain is GAGVSQSPRYKVAKRGQDVALRCDPISGHVSLFWYQQALGQGPEFLTYFQNEAQLDKSGLPSDRFFAERPEGSVSTLKIQRTQQEDSAVYLCASSLEAVTGVGTGELFFGEGSRLTVL.

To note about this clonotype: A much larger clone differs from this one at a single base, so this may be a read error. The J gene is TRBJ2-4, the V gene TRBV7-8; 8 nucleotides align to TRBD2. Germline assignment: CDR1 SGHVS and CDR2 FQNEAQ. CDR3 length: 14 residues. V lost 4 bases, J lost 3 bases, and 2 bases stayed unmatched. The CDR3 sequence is CASSSGGGKNIQYF. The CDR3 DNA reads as TGTGCCAGCAGCTCGGGGGGGGGCAAAAACATTCAGTACTTC.

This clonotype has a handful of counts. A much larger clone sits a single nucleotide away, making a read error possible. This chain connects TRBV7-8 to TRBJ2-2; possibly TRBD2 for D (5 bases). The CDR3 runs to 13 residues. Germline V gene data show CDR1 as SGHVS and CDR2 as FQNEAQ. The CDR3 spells CASSVSNTGELCF. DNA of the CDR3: TGTGCCAGCAGCGTATCTAACACCGGGGAGCTGTGTTTT.

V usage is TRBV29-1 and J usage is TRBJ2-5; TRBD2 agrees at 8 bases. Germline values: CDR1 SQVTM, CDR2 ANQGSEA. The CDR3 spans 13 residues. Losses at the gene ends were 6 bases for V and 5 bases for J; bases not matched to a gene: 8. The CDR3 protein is CSVDGGDGETQYF. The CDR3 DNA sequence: TGCAGCGTAGACGGGGGGGATGGTGAGACCCAGTACTTC.

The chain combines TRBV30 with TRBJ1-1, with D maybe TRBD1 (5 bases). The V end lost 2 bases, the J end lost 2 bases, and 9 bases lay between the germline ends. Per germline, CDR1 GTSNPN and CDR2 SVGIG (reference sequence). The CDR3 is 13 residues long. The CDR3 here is CAWSTGPNTEAFF. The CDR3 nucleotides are TGTGCCTGGAGTACGGGACCAAACACTGAAGCTTTCTTT. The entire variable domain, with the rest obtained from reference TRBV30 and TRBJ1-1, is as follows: SQTIHQWPATLVQPVGSPLSLECTVEGTSNPNLYWYRQAAGRGLQLLFYSVGIGQISSEVPQNLSASRPQDRQFILSSKKLLLSDSGFYLCAWSTGPNTEAFFGQGTRLTVV.

CDR3 loop: CASRGVGFAEAFF. CDR3 DNA: TGCGCCAGCAGAGGGGTGGGGTTCGCTGAAGCTTTCTTT. J is TRBJ1-1 and V is TRBV4-1, with a possible D match to TRBD1 (5 bases). The germline V gene has CDR1 MGHRA and CDR2 YSYEKL. V was shortened by 6 bases and J by 6 bases, with 14 bases between the two germline ends. CDR3 length: 13 amino acids.

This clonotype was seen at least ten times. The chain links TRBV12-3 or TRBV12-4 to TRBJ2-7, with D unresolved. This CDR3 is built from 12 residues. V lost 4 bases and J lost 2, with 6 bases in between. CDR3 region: CASSYGPYEQYF. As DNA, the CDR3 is TGTGCCAGCAGTTATGGCCCCTACGAGCAGTACTTC.

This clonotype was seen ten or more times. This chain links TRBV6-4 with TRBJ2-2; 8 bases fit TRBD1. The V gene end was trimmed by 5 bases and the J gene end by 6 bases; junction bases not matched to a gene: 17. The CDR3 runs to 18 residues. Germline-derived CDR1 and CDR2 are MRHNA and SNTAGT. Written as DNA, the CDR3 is TGTGCCAGCAGTCCCCCCGCAGGGGGCGGCGGAAAGGCCGGGGAGCTGTTTTTT. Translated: CASSPPAGGGGKAGELFF.

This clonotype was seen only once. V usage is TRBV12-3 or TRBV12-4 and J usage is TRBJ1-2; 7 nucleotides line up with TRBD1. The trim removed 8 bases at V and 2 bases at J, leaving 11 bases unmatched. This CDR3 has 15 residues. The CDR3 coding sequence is TGTGCCAGCGGTTGGGACAGTACCGGAAACTATGGCTACACCTTC. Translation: CASGWDSTGNYGYTF.

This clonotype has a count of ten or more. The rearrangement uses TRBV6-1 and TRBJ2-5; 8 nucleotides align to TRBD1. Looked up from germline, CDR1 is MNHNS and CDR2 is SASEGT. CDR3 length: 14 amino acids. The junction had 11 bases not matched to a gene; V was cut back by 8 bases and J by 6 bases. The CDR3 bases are TGTGCCAGCCGGCGGGGACAGGAGGTCCAGACCCAGTACTTC. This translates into CASRRGQEVQTQYF.

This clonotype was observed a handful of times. The CDR3 DNA reads as TGTGCCAGCAGCTTACGTGGGGGTCGGACAAAAGAGACCCAGTACTTC. Its protein is CASSLRGGRTKETQYF. The chain uses TRBV7-6 and TRBJ2-5; D possibly uses TRBD1 or TRBD2 (5 bases each). V lost 2 bases to trimming and J lost 3 bases, with 16 bases between them. The germline V gene encodes CDR1 SGHVS and CDR2 FNYEAQ. CDR3 length: 16 residues.

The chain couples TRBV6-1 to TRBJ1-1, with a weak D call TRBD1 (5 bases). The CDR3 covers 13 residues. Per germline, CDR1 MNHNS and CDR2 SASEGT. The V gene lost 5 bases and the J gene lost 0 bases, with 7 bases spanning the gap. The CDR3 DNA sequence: TGTGCCAGCAGTACAGGAATGAACACTGAAGCTTTCTTT. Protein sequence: CASSTGMNTEAFF.